The 30 T cell receptor beta chains given below trace back to one sample, sequenced in a study of control samples from healthy donors and cancer patients (TCRdb year 2020). Receptor amplification or capture employed the immunoSEQ multiplex PCR assay. Sourced from immuneACCESS, this table was stored by TCRdb with only in-frame sequences that have V and J called. A share of the clones is absent; for the studies checked, an unresolved V gene accounts for under half, and the remainder has no known explanation. This sample has some 44,000 clones in its table, and over 65% of those were observed once. Approximately 17% of the sample lies in the top ten. Sequenced: formalin-fixed, paraffin-embedded tissue. The receptors originated from a male donor with melanoma.

The genes are TRBV2 and TRBJ2-1; tentative D call: TRBD2 (5 bases). The CDR3 spans 14 residues. V was pared by 10 bases and J by 1 base, with 14 bases between. Germline V gene data show CDR1 as SNHLY and CDR2 as FYNNEI. Written as DNA, the CDR3 is TGTGCCACCAAACTAGAGGGTTCCTACAATGAGCAGTTCTTC. It codes for CATKLEGSYNEQFF.

The chain couples TRBV7-8 to TRBJ2-1; no clear D gene. The V gene lost 1 base and the J gene lost 4 bases, with 8 bases spanning the gap. Germline V CDR1 and CDR2: SGHVS, FQNEAQ. This CDR3 comprises 14 residues. DNA for the CDR3: TGTGCCAGCAGCTTAGGGGCTGATTACAATGAGCAGTTCTTC. It translates to CASSLGADYNEQFF.

The CDR3 spells CASSLGEYEQYF. The CDR3 coding sequence is TGTGCCAGCAGTTTAGGGGAATACGAGCAGTACTTC. The V call is TRBV28, the J call TRBJ2-7; D gene unclear. This CDR3 is built from 12 residues. Germline V gives CDR1 MDHEN, CDR2 SYDVKM. With 2 bases removed from V and 4 bases from J, the gap between germline ends came to 6 bases.

The chain employs TRBV30 and TRBJ2-7; 8 bases match TRBD1. CDR1 is GTSNPN, CDR2 SVGIG, per germline (reference sequence). This CDR3 is 14 amino acids long. J lost 6 bases, V lost 1 base, and 8 bases had no gene match. The DNA for the CDR3 is TGTGCCTGGAGTGCGTGGCAGGGGGCTGGCGAGCAGTACTTC. As protein: CAWSAWQGAGEQYF.

This clone was seen a handful of times. The V gene is TRBV28, the J gene TRBJ1-1; D ambiguous. The ends were cut back, 3 bases at V and 8 bases at J, with 10 bases in the middle. The germline V gene has CDR1 MDHEN and CDR2 SYDVKM. The CDR3 is 12 residues long. CDR3: CASSFSGLEAFF. The CDR3 DNA reads as TGTGCCAGCAGTTTCTCGGGGTTAGAAGCTTTCTTT.

The chain combines TRBV27 with TRBJ2-2; the D gene is possibly TRBD2 (6 bases). The V gene lost 5 bases and the J gene lost 2 bases, with 15 bases spanning the gap. Germline CDR1 is MNHEY and CDR2 is SMNVEV (reference sequence). The CDR3 runs 16 residues. The CDR3: CASSPTGLPNTGELFF. The CDR3 DNA reads TGTGCCAGCAGTCCCACGGGACTTCCTAACACCGGGGAGCTGTTTTTT.

The V and J genes are TRBV4-1 and TRBJ2-5, with D perhaps given as TRBD1 or TRBD2 (5 bases each). This CDR3 is 16 amino acids long. V was clipped by 2 bases and J by 1 base, with 14 bases between them. Germline V CDR1 and CDR2: MGHRA, YSYEKL. The CDR3 here is CASSQIEGTLQETQYF. The CDR3 region has the DNA TGCGCCAGCAGCCAAATAGAAGGGACCCTCCAAGAGACCCAGTACTTC.

This clone was seen only a few times. The chain carries TRBV5-6 and TRBJ1-5; tentatively, D is TRBD1 (6 bases). This CDR3 comprises 15 residues. Trimming cost V 5 bases and J 8 bases, with 20 bases left between them. Germline CDR1 is SGHDT and CDR2 is YYEEEE. The CDR3 nucleotides are TGTGCCAGCAGTTTCGGTCAGGGGCAAAGGAAGCCCCAGCATTTT. The encoded protein is CASSFGQGQRKPQHF.

This clone is medium-sized within its sample. This specimen includes other DNA sequences encoding the same CDR3. This sequence joins TRBV28 and TRBJ1-5, with D unclear. This CDR3 spans 12 amino acids. Germline loops: CDR1 MDHEN, CDR2 SYDVKM. Trimming took 5 bases from V and 3 from J, leaving 5 bases between them. CDR3 DNA: TGTGCCAGCAGTAAACCCAATCAGCCCCAGCATTTT. This sequence encodes CASSKPNQPQHF.

The CDR3 reads CASSRGGAYNSPLHF. In DNA form, the CDR3 reads TGTGCCAGCAGTAGAGGGGGCGCCTATAATTCACCCCTCCACTTT. V is TRBV7-9 and J is TRBJ1-6; 7 bases match TRBD1. From germline, CDR1 is SEHNR and CDR2 FQNEAQ (reference sequence). The CDR3 contains 15 residues. V lost 6 bases, J lost 2 bases, and 4 bases stayed unmatched. Together with reference TRBV7-9 and TRBJ1-6, the CDR3 gives the full variable domain: DTGVSQNPRHKITKRGQNVTFRCDPISEHNRLYWYRQTLGQGPEFLTYFQNEAQLEKSRLLSDRFSAERPKGSFSTLEIQRTEQGDSAMYLCASSRGGAYNSPLHFGNGTRLTVT.

The chain uses TRBV15 and TRBJ1-3; D remains ambiguous. The CDR3 covers 14 residues. Germline CDR1 is LNHNV and CDR2 is YYDKDF (reference sequence). V was trimmed by 3 bases and J by 5 bases, leaving 11 bases between them. The CDR3 is CATSSMGVRNTIYF. CDR3 in DNA: TGTGCCACCAGCAGTATGGGCGTGAGAAACACCATATATTTT. Complete variable domain (other parts from reference TRBV15 and TRBJ1-3): DAMVIQNPRYQVTQFGKPVTLSCSQTLNHNVMYWYQQKSSQAPKLLFHYYDKDFNNEADTPDNFQSRRPNTSFCFLDIRSPGLGDTAMYLCATSSMGVRNTIYFGEGSWLTVV.

This clone was observed once. The chain is built from TRBV6-5 and TRBJ1-6; unclear D gene. The germline V gene encodes CDR1 MNHEY and CDR2 SVGAGI. V was cut by 6 bases and J by 7 bases, with 4 bases left in between. The CDR3 length is 11 residues. CDR3 sequence: CASRENSPLHF. As DNA, the CDR3 is TGTGCCAGCAGGGAGAATTCACCCCTCCACTTT.

This clone was found a few times. Other DNA sequences in this specimen translate into the identical CDR3. The rearrangement links TRBV28 to TRBJ2-7; D remains unclear. V dropped 5 bases and J dropped 0 bases, with 5 bases sitting between them. Germline CDR1 reads MDHEN; CDR2 reads SYDVKM. This CDR3 region has 12 residues. The CDR3 sequence: CASSPSSYEQYF. CDR3 bases: TGTGCCAGCAGTCCTTCCTCCTACGAGCAGTACTTC.

The chain couples TRBV24-1 to TRBJ2-5; 8 bases fit TRBD2. Germline V gene sequence: CDR1 KGHDR, CDR2 SFDVKD. V lost 9 bases and J lost 3; bases outside the gene matches: 11. The CDR3 contains 15 residues. The CDR3 DNA reads as TGTGCCACCTCTTCAGCCAGCGGGAGCAAAGAGACCCAGTACTTC. Translated, it gives CATSSASGSKETQYF.

This clone was detected once. The chain carries TRBV7-9 and TRBJ2-2, with D possibly being TRBD2 (5 bases). This CDR3 has 15 amino acids. Germline values: CDR1 SEHNR, CDR2 FQNEAQ (reference sequence). The V end lost 4 bases, the J end lost 7 bases, and 16 bases lay between the germline ends. CDR3 sequence reads: CASSSPGLFGGELFF. The CDR3 DNA reads TGTGCCAGCAGCTCCCCCGGACTGTTTGGCGGGGAGCTGTTTTTT.

The chain joins TRBV28 to TRBJ2-1; D remains ambiguous. This CDR3 has 13 amino acids. Trimming stripped 6 bases from V and 4 bases from J, with 10 bases between. Looked up from germline, CDR1 is MDHEN and CDR2 is SYDVKM. CDR3 sequence (DNA): TGTGCCAGCAGCCTGGGTCTTTACAATGAGCAGTTCTTC. It yields the protein CASSLGLYNEQFF.

In regard to this clone: This CDR3 is also generated by other DNA sequences in the sample. As DNA, the CDR3 is TGTGCCAGCAGTGGCAAAGGGGTGCATGGGGGCAATCAGCCCCAGCATTTT. Translation gives CASSGKGVHGGNQPQHF. The rearrangement links TRBV6-1 to TRBJ1-5; perhaps TRBD1 as D (5 bases). The CDR3 has 17 residues. Trimming left V 4 bases short and J 2 bases short, with 18 bases between. The V gene's germline CDR1 is MNHNS and CDR2 SASEGT.

The gene calls are TRBV14 and TRBJ2-3; D is unclear. CDR1 and CDR2 from the germline V gene are SGHDN and FVKESK. V was pared by 4 bases and J by 3 bases, with 5 bases between. CDR3 size: 12 residues. The CDR3 sequence is CASSPFTDTQYF. For the CDR3, the DNA is TGTGCCAGCAGCCCGTTTACAGATACGCAGTATTTT.

The genes are TRBV15 and TRBJ2-2; TRBD1 agrees at 8 bases. Looked up from germline, CDR1 is LNHNV and CDR2 is YYDKDF (reference sequence). J gave up 6 bases and V 2 bases, and 8 bases lay outside the gene matches. The CDR3 is 16 amino acids. The CDR3 bases are TGTGCCACCAGCAGACCGACAGGGGCGGTCGCCGGGGAGCTGTTTTTT. Amino acids: CATSRPTGAVAGELFF.

The chain uses TRBV6-5 and TRBJ1-2; D is ambiguous. There are 14 residues in the CDR3. Germline lookup yields CDR1 MNHEY and CDR2 SVGAGI. The V and J ends lost 5 bases and 3 bases respectively, with 13 bases between them. The CDR3 DNA is TGTGCCAGCAGTCCCGGCGGGCTTGACTATGGCTACACCTTC. It translates to CASSPGGLDYGYTF.

This chain links TRBV27 with TRBJ1-2; no reliable D call. The CDR3 consists of 13 residues. With 5 bases removed from V and 7 bases from J, the gap between germline ends came to 14 bases. Germline CDR1 and CDR2: MNHEY and SMNVEV (reference sequence). The CDR3 loop reads CASSLRTGLGYTF. CDR3 bases: TGTGCCAGCAGTCTTAGGACCGGCCTTGGCTACACCTTC.

The rearrangement joins TRBV28 to TRBJ1-1; D not certain. CDR3 size: 11 residues. Germline V gives CDR1 MDHEN, CDR2 SYDVKM. The V end was cut by 7 bases, the J end by 4 bases, with 7 bases between. CDR3 bases: TGTGCCAGCACCAGGCCCACTGAAGCTTTCTTT. It translates to CASTRPTEAFF.

This clone is termed medium-sized. The chain carries TRBV4-2 and TRBJ2-3; 13 bases map to TRBD2. V trimming: 3 bases; J trimming: 3 bases; junction bases outside the gene matches: 3. The CDR3 is made up of 16 amino acids. CDR1 and CDR2 (germline): LGHNA, YNFKEQ. The DNA for the CDR3 is TGTGCCAGCAGCCAGGTGACTAGCGGGAGGACAGATACGCAGTATTTT. This gives the protein CASSQVTSGRTDTQYF.

The chain carries TRBV28 and TRBJ1-6; no reliable D call. Trimming took off 2 bases at V and 9 bases at J, with 17 bases between the two ends. The CDR3 consists of 16 residues. The V gene's germline CDR1 is MDHEN and CDR2 SYDVKM. The CDR3 here is CASSLPQTSGLSPLHF. The CDR3 DNA is TGTGCCAGCAGTTTACCCCAGACAAGTGGGCTTTCACCCCTCCACTTT.

The chain recombines TRBV7-2 with TRBJ1-2, with D possibly being TRBD1 (5 bases). The V and J ends lost 5 bases and 5 bases respectively, with 12 bases between them. This CDR3 spans 13 amino acids. The germline gives CDR1 SGHTA, CDR2 FQGNSA. The CDR3 sequence is CASSPGHEYGYTF. The DNA of the CDR3 is TGTGCCAGCAGCCCCGGACACGAATATGGCTACACCTTC.

The chain joins TRBV2 to TRBJ2-1; D is undetermined. The CDR3 runs 11 residues. Germline CDR1 is SNHLY and CDR2 is FYNNEI. V gave up 2 bases and J gave up 9 bases, with 5 bases separating them. CDR3 nucleotides: TGTGCCAGCAGTGAACGAACTGAGCAGTTCTTC. It yields the protein CASSERTEQFF.

This clone was seen a single time. This chain connects TRBV11-3 to TRBJ2-3; 10 nucleotides agree with TRBD2. The CDR3 runs 15 residues. The V gene end was trimmed by 4 bases and the J gene end by 6 bases; junction bases not matched to a gene: 7. Germline CDR1 is SGHNT and CDR2 is YENEEA. CDR3 residues: CASSSAGGRGDTQYF. CDR3 in DNA: TGTGCCAGCAGCTCAGCGGGAGGGCGTGGCGATACGCAGTATTTT.

The chain has TRBV19 and TRBJ1-2; 7 bases align to TRBD1. V was pared by 3 bases and J by 4 bases, with 5 bases of the junction left unmatched. CDR3 length equals 14 residues. Per the germline V gene, CDR1 is LNHDA and CDR2 is SQIVND (reference sequence). Here the CDR3 reads CASSIGRGTYGYTF. In DNA form, the CDR3 reads TGTGCCAGTAGTATCGGCAGGGGGACCTATGGCTACACCTTC. The full variable domain, in which reference TRBV19 and TRBJ1-2 provide the parts outside the CDR3, is DGGITQSPKYLFRKEGQNVTLSCEQNLNHDAMYWYRQDPGQGLRLIYYSQIVNDFQKGDIAEGYSVSREKKESFPLTVTSAQKNPTAFYLCASSIGRGTYGYTFGSGTRLTVV.

The chain combines TRBV28 with TRBJ2-1; D is possibly TRBD1 (6 bases). V was cut by 5 bases and J by 4 bases, with 9 bases left in between. The CDR3 loop spans 13 amino acids. Germline CDR1 MDHEN, CDR2 SYDVKM. The DNA of the CDR3 is TGTGCCAGCAGTACAGGGTTTTACAATGAGCAGTTCTTC. This translates into CASSTGFYNEQFF.

This clone occurred a few times. The chain has TRBV6-5 and TRBJ1-1, with a weak D call TRBD1 (6 bases). CDR1 and CDR2 from the germline V gene are MNHEY and SVGAGI. The CDR3 is 14 residues long. Trimming removed 3 bases from V and 1 base from J, with 9 bases in between. The CDR3 nucleotides read TGTGCCAGCAGTTATTCGACAGGGAACACTGAAGCTTTCTTT. It codes for CASSYSTGNTEAFF.